The 3 T cell receptor beta chains listed next were all sequenced from one sample in a study. MiXCR, applied by TCRdb to the RT-PCR reads, yields one record per CDR3 protein. The sample consists of about 700,000 distinct CDR3 sequences, about 14% of them appearing once. Sequencing used memory CD4+ T cells from blood. All receptors derive from a female donor in good health, serving as a healthy control.

This chain joins TRBV5-1 and TRBJ2-7; D might be TRBD1 or TRBD2, each matching 6 bases. The CDR3 spans 15 residues. In germline, CDR1 is SGHRS, CDR2 YFSETQ. V was trimmed by 5 bases and J by 3 bases, leaving 18 bases between them. The CDR3, as DNA: TGCGCCAGCAGTCCCGGGGGCAGCATGAACTACGAGCAGTACTTC. Amino acids: CASSPGGSMNYEQYF.

The chain joins TRBV24-1 to TRBJ1-5; possible D gene TRBD1, 5 bases. Trimming removed 7 bases from V and 2 bases from J, with 11 bases in between. The CDR3 sequence is 14 residues long. Germline lookup yields CDR1 KGHDR and CDR2 SFDVKD. CDR3 coding DNA: TGTGCCACCAGCAAGAGAGGGGGCAATCAGCCCCAGCATTTT. Protein: CATSKRGGNQPQHF.

Concerning this clonotype itself: An end of the junction differs from the germline gene, which may be a read error. The chain employs TRBV11-2 and TRBJ2-1; tentatively, D is TRBD2 (5 bases). This CDR3 region has 14 residues. Germline assignment: CDR1 SGHAT and CDR2 FQNNGV. CDR3 sequence (DNA): TGTGCCAGCACCTTAGCGCCCCCCTACAATGAGCAGTTCTTC. Amino acids: CASTLAPPYNEQFF.